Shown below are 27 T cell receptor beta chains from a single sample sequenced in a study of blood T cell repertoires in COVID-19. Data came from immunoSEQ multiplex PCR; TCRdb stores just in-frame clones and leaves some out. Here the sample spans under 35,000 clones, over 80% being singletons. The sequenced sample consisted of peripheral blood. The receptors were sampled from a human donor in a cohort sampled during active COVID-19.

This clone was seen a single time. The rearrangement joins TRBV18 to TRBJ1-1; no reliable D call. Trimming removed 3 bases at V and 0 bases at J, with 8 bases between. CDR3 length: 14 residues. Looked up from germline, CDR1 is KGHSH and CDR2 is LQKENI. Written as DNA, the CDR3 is TGTGCCAGCTCACCCCAGGAGGTGAACACTGAAGCTTTCTTT. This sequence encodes CASSPQEVNTEAFF.

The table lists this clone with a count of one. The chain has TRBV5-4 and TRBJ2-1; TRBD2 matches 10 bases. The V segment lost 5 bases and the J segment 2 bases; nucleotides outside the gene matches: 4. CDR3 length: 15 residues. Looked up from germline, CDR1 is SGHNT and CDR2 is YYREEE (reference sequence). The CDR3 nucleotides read TGTGCCAGCAGGGAGCGGGAGGGGACCTACAATGAGCAGTTCTTC. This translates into CASREREGTYNEQFF. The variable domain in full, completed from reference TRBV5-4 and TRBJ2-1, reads ETGVTQSPTHLIKTRGQQVTLRCSSQSGHNTVSWYQQALGQGPQFIFQYYREEENGRGNFPPRFSGLQFPNYSSELNVNALELDDSALYLCASREREGTYNEQFFGPGTRLTVL.

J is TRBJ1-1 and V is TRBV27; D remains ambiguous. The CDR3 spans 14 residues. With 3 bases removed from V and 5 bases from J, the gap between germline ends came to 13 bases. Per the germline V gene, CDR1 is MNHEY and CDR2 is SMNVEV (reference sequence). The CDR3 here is CASSFRRNPTEAFF. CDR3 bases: TGTGCCAGCAGTTTTCGGAGAAATCCAACTGAAGCTTTCTTT.

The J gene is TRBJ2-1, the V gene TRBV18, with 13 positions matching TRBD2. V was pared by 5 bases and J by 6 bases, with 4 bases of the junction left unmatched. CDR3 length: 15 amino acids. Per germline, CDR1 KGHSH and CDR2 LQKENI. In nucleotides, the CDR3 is TGTGCCAGCTCAGGGCGACTAGCGGGGGGCAATGAGCAGTTCTTC. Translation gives CASSGRLAGGNEQFF. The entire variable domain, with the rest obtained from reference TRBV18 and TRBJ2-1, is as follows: NAGVMQNPRHLVRRRGQEARLRCSPMKGHSHVYWYRQLPEEGLKFMVYLQKENIIDESGMPKERFSAEFPKEGPSILRIQQVVRGDSAAYFCASSGRLAGGNEQFFGPGTRLTVL.

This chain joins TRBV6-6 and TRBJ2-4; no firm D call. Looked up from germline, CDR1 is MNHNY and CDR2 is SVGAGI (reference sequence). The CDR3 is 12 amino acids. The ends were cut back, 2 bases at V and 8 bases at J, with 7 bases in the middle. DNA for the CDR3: TGTGCCAGCAGTTACATAGCAGACATTCAGTACTTC. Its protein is CASSYIADIQYF.

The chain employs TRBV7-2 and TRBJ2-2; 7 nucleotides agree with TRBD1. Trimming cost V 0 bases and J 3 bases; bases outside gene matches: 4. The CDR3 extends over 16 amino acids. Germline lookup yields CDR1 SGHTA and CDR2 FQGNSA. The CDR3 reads CASSLARGRDTGELFF. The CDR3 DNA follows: TGTGCCAGCAGCTTAGCGAGGGGGCGCGACACCGGGGAGCTGTTTTTT.

CDR3: CASSEAGLGYTF. The CDR3 DNA reads as TGTGCCAGCAGTGAAGCGGGCCTAGGCTACACCTTC. The J gene is TRBJ1-2, the V gene TRBV2; D not resolved. CDR3 length equals 12 residues. V gave up 0 bases and J gave up 8 bases, with 7 bases separating them. Germline lookup yields CDR1 SNHLY and CDR2 FYNNEI.

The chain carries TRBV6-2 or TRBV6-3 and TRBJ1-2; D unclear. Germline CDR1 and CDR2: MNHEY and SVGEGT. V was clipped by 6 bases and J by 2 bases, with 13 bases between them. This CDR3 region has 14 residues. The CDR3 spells CASSPSGGNYGYTF. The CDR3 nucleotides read TGTGCCAGCAGCCCCTCCGGCGGGAACTATGGCTACACCTTC.

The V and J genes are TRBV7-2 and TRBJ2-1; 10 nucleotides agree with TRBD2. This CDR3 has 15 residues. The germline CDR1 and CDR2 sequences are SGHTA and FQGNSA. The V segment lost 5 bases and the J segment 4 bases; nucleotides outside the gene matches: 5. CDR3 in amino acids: CASSRASGSYNEQFF. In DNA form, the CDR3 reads TGTGCCAGCAGCAGGGCTAGCGGGAGTTACAATGAGCAGTTCTTC.

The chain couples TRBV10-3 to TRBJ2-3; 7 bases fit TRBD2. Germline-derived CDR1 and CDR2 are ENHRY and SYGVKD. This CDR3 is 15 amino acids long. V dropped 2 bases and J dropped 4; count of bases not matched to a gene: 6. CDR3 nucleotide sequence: TGTGCCATCAGTGAGGGCGGGAGCCGTCCAGATACGCAGTATTTT. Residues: CAISEGGSRPDTQYF.

CDR3 in amino acids: CASSLVGLSNQPQHF. The CDR3 DNA sequence: TGCGCCAGCAGCTTGGTTGGGCTGAGCAATCAGCCCCAGCATTTT. The chain carries TRBV5-1 and TRBJ1-5, with D uncertain. Germline loops: CDR1 SGHRS, CDR2 YFSETQ. Trimming removed 0 bases from V and 1 base from J, with 8 bases in between. The CDR3 spans 15 residues.

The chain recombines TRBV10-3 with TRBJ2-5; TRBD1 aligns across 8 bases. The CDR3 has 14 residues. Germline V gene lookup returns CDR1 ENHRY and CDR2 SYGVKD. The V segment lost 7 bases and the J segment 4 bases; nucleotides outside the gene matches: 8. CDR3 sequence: CAIKQDRGGETQYF. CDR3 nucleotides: TGTGCCATCAAGCAAGACAGGGGAGGAGAGACCCAGTACTTC.

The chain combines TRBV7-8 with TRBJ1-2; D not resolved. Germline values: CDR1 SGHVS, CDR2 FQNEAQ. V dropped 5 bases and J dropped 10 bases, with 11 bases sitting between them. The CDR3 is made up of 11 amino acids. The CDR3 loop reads CASSQQRTYTF. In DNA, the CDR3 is TGTGCCAGCAGCCAACAACGAACCTACACCTTC.

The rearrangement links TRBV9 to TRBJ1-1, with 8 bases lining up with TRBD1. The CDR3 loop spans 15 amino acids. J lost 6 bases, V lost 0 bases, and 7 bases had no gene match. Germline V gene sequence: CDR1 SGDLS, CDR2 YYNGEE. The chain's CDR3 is CASSVEQGGRAEAFF. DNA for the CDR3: TGTGCCAGCAGCGTAGAACAGGGGGGCCGCGCTGAAGCTTTCTTT.

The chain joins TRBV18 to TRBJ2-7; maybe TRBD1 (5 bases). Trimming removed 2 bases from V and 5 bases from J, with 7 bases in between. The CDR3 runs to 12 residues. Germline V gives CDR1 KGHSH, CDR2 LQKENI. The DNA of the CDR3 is TGTGCCAGCTCACCAGACAGACACGAGCAGTACGTC. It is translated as CASSPDRHEQYV.

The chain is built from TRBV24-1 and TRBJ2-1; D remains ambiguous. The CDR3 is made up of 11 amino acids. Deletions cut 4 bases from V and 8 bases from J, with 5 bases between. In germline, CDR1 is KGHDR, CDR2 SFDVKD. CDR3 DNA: TGTGCCACCAGTGACGGGTATGAGCAGTTCTTC. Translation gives CATSDGYEQFF.

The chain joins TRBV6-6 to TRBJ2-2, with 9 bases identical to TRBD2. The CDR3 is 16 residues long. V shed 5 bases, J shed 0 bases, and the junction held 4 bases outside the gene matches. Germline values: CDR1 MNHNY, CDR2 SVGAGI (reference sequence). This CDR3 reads CASSLRLAANTGELFF. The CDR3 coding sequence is TGTGCCAGCAGTCTACGACTAGCGGCGAACACCGGGGAGCTGTTTTTT.

The CDR3 DNA reads as TGTGCCAGCAGTTTTACAGGTGACACTGAAGCTTTCTTT. This sequence encodes CASSFTGDTEAFF. This sequence joins TRBV6-5 and TRBJ1-1, with TRBD1 as a possible D gene (5 bases). The CDR3 extends over 13 amino acids. CDR1 MNHEY and CDR2 SVGAGI come from the germline V gene. V lost 4 bases and J lost 3, with 9 bases in between.

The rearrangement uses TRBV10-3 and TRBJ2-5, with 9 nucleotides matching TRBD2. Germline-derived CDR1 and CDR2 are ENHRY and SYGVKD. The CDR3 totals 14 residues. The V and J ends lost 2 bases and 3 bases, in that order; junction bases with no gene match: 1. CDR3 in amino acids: CAISERGGEETQYF. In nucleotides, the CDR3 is TGTGCCATCAGTGAGCGCGGGGGGGAAGAGACCCAGTACTTC.

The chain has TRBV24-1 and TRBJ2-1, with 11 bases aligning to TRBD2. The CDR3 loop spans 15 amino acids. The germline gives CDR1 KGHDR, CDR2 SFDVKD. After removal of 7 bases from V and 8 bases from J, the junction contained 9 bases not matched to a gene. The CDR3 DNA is TGTGCCACCAGGGCAACTAGCGGGAGTACCGATGAGCAGTTCTTC. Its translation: CATRATSGSTDEQFF.

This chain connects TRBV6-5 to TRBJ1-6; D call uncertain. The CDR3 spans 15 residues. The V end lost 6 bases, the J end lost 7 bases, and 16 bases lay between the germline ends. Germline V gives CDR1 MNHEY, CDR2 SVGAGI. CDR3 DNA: TGTGCCAGCAGGACCGAGGGTATGAGGAATTCACCCCTCCACTTT. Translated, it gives CASRTEGMRNSPLHF.

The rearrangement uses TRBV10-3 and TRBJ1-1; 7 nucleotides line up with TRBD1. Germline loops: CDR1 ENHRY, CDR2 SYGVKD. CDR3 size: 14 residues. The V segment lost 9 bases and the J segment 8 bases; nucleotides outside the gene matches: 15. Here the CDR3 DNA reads TGTGCCATTGGTTCTCAGGGGGTAGTCGAGGAAGCTTTCTTT. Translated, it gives CAIGSQGVVEEAFF.

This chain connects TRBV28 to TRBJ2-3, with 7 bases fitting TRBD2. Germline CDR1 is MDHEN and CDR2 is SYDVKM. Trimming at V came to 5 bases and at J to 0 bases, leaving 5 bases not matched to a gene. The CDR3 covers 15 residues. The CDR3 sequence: CASSIDSGSTDTQYF. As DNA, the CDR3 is TGTGCCAGCAGTATCGATAGCGGGAGCACAGATACGCAGTATTTT. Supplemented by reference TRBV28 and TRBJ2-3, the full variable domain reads DVKVTQSSRYLVKRTGEKVFLECVQDMDHENMFWYRQDPGLGLRLIYFSYDVKMKEKGDIPEGYSVSREKKERFSLILESASTNQTSMYLCASSIDSGSTDTQYFGPGTRLTVL.

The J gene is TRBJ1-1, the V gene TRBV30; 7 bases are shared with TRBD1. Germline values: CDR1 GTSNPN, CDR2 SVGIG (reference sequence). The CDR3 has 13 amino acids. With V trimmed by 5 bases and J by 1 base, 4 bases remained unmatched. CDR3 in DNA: TGTGCCTGGGCCGGGACAGCGAACACTGAAGCTTTCTTT. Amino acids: CAWAGTANTEAFF. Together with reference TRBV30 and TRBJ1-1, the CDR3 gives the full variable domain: SQTIHQWPATLVQPVGSPLSLECTVEGTSNPNLYWYRQAAGRGLQLLFYSVGIGQISSEVPQNLSASRPQDRQFILSSKKLLLSDSGFYLCAWAGTANTEAFFGQGTRLTVV.

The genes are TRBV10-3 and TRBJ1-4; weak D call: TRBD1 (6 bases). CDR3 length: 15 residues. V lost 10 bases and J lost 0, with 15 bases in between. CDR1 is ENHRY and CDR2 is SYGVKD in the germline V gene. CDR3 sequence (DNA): TGTGCCACAGCCCGGGACATTGCAACTAATGAAAAACTGTTTTTT. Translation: CATARDIATNEKLFF.

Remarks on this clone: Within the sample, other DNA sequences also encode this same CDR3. The CDR3 loop is CASSQGWGNQPQHF. The CDR3 DNA sequence: TGTGCCAGTAGCCAGGGTTGGGGCAATCAGCCCCAGCATTTT. The rearrangement joins TRBV6-5 to TRBJ1-5; D might be TRBD1 (5 bases). Germline lookup yields CDR1 MNHEY and CDR2 SVGAGI. CDR3 length equals 14 residues. Trimming removed 9 bases at V and 2 bases at J, with 14 bases between.

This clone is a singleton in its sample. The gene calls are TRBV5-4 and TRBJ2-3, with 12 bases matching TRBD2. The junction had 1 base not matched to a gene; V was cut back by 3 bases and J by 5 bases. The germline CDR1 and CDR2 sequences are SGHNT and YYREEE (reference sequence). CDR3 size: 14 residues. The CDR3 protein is CASSSTSGRDTQYF. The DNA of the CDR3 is TGTGCCAGCAGCTCGACTAGCGGGAGAGATACGCAGTATTTT.